One sample yielded the 7 T cell receptor beta chains listed below, sequenced in a study of blood T cell repertoires in COVID-19. Measured with immunoSEQ multiplex PCR; TCRdb has only the in-frame clones, and not every one. The data hold about 300,000 clones, with over 85% observed a single time. The sequenced sample consisted of peripheral blood. The source is a woman under 40 with COVID-19, enrolled during active disease.

This clone was counted a single time. V usage is TRBV5-5 and J usage is TRBJ1-1; no definite D call. Trimming removed 4 bases from V and 4 bases from J, with 8 bases in between. The CDR3 is 12 residues long. Per the germline V gene, CDR1 is SGHKS and CDR2 is YYEKEE (reference sequence). Written as DNA, the CDR3 is TGTGCCAGCAGCAGGTGGAGCACTGAAGCTTTCTTT. This sequence encodes CASSRWSTEAFF.

V gene TRBV18 combines with J gene TRBJ1-1; TRBD1 aligns across 7 bases. The trim removed 3 bases at V and 3 bases at J, leaving 10 bases unmatched. Germline values: CDR1 KGHSH, CDR2 LQKENI. This CDR3 is built from 16 residues. CDR3 in DNA: TGTGCCAGCTCACCTTTTACAACAGGGGCCTACACTGAAGCTTTCTTT. This codes for CASSPFTTGAYTEAFF.

The CDR3 protein is CASSLTYSQETQYF. The CDR3 bases are TGTGCCAGCAGTTTAACATACAGTCAAGAGACCCAGTACTTC. The rearrangement links TRBV27 to TRBJ2-5; no clear D gene. V was trimmed by 2 bases and J by 2 bases, leaving 9 bases between them. The CDR3 has 14 amino acids. Germline V gene data show CDR1 as MNHEY and CDR2 as SMNVEV (reference sequence).

The chain is built from TRBV5-1 and TRBJ2-7; 9 nucleotides match TRBD1. Germline CDR1 reads SGHRS; CDR2 reads YFSETQ. Trimming at V came to 0 bases and at J to 1 base, leaving 11 bases not matched to a gene. The CDR3 length is 18 residues. This chain's CDR3 is CASSLGTRGQGISYEQYF. DNA for the CDR3: TGCGCCAGCAGCTTGGGGACACGGGGACAGGGAATTTCCTACGAGCAGTACTTC. Together with reference TRBV5-1 and TRBJ2-7, the CDR3 gives the full variable domain: KAGVTQTPRYLIKTRGQQVTLSCSPISGHRSVSWYQQTPGQGLQFLFEYFSETQRNKGNFPGRFSGRQFSNSRSEMNVSTLELGDSALYLCASSLGTRGQGISYEQYFGPGTRLTVT.

Details on this clone: The same CDR3 can be traced to other DNA sequences in this sample. The rearrangement links TRBV6-5 to TRBJ1-3; D is ambiguous. The CDR3 consists of 14 residues. V was shortened by 2 bases and J by 0 bases, with 5 bases between the two germline ends. Per germline, CDR1 MNHEY and CDR2 SVGAGI. The CDR3 region is CASSYGGSGNTIYF. Written as DNA, the CDR3 is TGTGCCAGCAGTTACGGAGGCTCTGGAAACACCATATATTTT.

CDR3 bases: TGCGCCAGCAGCCAAGGGTACAGGGGGGGCTATAATTCACCCCTCCACTTT. Its protein is CASSQGYRGGYNSPLHF. The J gene is TRBJ1-6, the V gene TRBV4-1; TRBD1 matches at 8 bases. Trimming cost V 1 base and J 3 bases; bases outside gene matches: 5. The CDR3 totals 17 residues. Germline CDR1 reads MGHRA; CDR2 reads YSYEKL.

This rearrangement joins TRBV6-5 to TRBJ1-2; 7 nucleotides agree with TRBD1. The V and J ends lost 6 bases and 6 bases, in that order; junction bases with no gene match: 10. CDR1 and CDR2 from the germline V gene are MNHEY and SVGAGI. The CDR3 is 14 amino acids. Written as DNA, the CDR3 is TGTGCCAGCAGCTGGGACAGAGTGGTAGATGGCTACACCTTC. This gives the protein CASSWDRVVDGYTF.